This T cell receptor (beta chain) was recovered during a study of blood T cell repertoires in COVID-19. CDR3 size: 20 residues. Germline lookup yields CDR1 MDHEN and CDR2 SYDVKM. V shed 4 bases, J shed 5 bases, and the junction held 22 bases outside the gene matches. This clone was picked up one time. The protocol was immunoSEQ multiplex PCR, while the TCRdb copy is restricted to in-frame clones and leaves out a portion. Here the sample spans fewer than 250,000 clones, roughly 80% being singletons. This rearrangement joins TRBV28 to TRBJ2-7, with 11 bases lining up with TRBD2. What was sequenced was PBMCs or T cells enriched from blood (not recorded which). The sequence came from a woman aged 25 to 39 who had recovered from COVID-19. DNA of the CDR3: TGTGCCAGCAGTTCCCCACTTCCCCCACTTAGCGGGAGGGCCCTGGACGAGCAGTACTTC. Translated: CASSSPLPPLSGRALDEQYF.